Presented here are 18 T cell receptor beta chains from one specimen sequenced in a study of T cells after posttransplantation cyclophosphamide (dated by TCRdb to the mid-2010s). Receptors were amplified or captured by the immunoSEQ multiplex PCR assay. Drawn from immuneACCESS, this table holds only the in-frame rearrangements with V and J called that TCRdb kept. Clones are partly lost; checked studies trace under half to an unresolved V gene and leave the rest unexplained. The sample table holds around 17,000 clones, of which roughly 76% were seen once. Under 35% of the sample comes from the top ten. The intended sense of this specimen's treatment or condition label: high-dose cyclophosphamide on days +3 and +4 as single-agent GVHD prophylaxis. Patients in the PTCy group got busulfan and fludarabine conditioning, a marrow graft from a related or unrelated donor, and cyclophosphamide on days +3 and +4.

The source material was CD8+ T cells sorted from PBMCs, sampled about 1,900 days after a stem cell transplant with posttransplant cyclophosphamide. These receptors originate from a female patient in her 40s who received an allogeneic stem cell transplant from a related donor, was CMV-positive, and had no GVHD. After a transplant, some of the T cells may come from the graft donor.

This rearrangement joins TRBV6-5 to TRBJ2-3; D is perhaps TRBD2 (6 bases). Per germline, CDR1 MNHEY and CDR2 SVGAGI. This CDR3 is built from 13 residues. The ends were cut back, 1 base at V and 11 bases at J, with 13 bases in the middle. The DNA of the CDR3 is TGTGCCAGCAGTTACTTGGGGGAGGAGGAGCAGTATTTT. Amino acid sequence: CASSYLGEEEQYF.

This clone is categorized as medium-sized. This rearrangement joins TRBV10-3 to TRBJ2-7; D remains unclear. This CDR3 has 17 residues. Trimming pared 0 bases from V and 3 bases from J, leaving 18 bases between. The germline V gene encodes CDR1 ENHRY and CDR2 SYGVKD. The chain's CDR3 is CAISESFVVRLLYEQYF. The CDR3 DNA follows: TGTGCCATCAGTGAGTCGTTTGTAGTGAGGCTCCTCTACGAGCAGTACTTC.

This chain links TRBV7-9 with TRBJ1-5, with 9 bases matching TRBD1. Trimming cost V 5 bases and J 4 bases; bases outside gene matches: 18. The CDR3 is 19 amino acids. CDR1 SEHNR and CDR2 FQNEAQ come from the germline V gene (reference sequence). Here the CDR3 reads CASSAESGQGGFFNQPQHF. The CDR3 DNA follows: TGTGCCAGCAGCGCGGAATCGGGACAGGGTGGATTTTTTAATCAGCCCCAGCATTTT.

CDR3 region: CASSGQRGLNYEQYF. In DNA form, the CDR3 reads TGTGCCAGCAGCGGCCAAAGAGGACTCAACTACGAGCAGTACTTC. The rearrangement uses TRBV11-2 and TRBJ2-7; possible D gene TRBD2, 5 bases. The V and J ends lost 5 bases and 3 bases respectively, with 17 bases between them. This CDR3 spans 15 amino acids. Germline CDR1 reads SGHAT; CDR2 reads FQNNGV.

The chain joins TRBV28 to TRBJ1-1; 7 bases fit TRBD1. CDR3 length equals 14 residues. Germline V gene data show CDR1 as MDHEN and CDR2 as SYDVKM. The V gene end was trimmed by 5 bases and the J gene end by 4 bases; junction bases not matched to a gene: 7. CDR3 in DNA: TGTGCCAGCAGTCCCCGACAGGGTACCACTGAAGCTTTCTTT. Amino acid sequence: CASSPRQGTTEAFF.

In nucleotides, the CDR3 is TGTGCCAGCAGTTTAGGACAGCCCTACGAGCAGTACTTC. Amino acid sequence: CASSLGQPYEQYF. The chain uses TRBV27 and TRBJ2-7; possible D gene TRBD1, 6 bases. The CDR3 has 13 amino acids. Germline V CDR1 and CDR2: MNHEY, SMNVEV (reference sequence). Trimming took 2 bases from V and 2 from J, leaving 7 bases between them.

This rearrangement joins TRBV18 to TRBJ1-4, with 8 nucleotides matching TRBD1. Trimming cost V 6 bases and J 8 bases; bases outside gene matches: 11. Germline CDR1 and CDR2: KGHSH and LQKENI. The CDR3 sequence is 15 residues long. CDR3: CASSAAGQVGEKLFF. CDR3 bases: TGTGCCAGCTCGGCAGCGGGACAGGTTGGGGAAAAACTGTTTTTT. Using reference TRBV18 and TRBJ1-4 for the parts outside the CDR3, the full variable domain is NAGVMQNPRHLVRRRGQEARLRCSPMKGHSHVYWYRQLPEEGLKFMVYLQKENIIDESGMPKERFSAEFPKEGPSILRIQQVVRGDSAAYFCASSAAGQVGEKLFFGSGTQLSVL.

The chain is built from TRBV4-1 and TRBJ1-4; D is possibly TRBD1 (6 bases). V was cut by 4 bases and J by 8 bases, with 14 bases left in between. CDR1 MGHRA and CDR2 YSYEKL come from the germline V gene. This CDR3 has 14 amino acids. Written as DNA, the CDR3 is TGCGCCAGCAGCCCTTCAGGGGTCGGAGAAAAACTGTTTTTT. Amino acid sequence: CASSPSGVGEKLFF.

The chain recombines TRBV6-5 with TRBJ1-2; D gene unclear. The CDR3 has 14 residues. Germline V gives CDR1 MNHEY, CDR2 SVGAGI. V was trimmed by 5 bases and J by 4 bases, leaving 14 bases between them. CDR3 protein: CASSNPGESYGYTF. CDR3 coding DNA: TGTGCCAGCAGTAACCCCGGGGAAAGCTATGGCTACACCTTC.

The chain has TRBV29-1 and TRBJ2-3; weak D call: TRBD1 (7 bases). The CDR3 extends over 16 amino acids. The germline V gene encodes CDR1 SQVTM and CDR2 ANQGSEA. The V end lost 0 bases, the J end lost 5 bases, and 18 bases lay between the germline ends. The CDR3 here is CSVEDVQGGREDTQYF. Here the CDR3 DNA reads TGCAGCGTTGAAGATGTCCAGGGGGGCAGGGAAGATACGCAGTATTTT.

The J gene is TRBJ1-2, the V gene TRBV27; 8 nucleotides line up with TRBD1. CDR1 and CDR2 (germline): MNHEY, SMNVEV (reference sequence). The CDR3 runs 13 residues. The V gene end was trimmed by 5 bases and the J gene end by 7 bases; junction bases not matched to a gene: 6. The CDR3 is CASSPGGTGGYTF. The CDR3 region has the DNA TGTGCCAGCAGTCCAGGGGGCACGGGTGGCTACACCTTC.

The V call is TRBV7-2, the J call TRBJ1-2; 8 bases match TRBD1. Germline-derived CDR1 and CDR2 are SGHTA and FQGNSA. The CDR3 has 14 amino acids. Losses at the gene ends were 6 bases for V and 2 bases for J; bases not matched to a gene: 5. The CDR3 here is CASSPRTGNYGYTF. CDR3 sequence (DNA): TGTGCCAGCAGTCCGCGGACAGGGAACTATGGCTACACCTTC.

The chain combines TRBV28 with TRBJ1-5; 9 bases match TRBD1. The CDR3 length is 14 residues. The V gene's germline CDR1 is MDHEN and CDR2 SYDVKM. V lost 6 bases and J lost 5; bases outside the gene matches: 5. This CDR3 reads CASSHGQGHQPQHF. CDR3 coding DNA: TGTGCCAGCAGCCACGGACAGGGGCATCAGCCCCAGCATTTT.

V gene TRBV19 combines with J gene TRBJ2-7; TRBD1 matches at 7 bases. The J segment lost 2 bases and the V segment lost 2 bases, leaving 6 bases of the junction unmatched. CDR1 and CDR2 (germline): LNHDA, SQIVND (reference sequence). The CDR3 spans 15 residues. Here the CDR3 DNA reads TGTGCCAGTAGTATACAGGGGGATCATCCCTACGAGCAGTACTTC. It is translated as CASSIQGDHPYEQYF. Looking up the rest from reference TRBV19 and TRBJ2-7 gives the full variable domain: DGGITQSPKYLFRKEGQNVTLSCEQNLNHDAMYWYRQDPGQGLRLIYYSQIVNDFQKGDIAEGYSVSREKKESFPLTVTSAQKNPTAFYLCASSIQGDHPYEQYFGPGTRLTVT.

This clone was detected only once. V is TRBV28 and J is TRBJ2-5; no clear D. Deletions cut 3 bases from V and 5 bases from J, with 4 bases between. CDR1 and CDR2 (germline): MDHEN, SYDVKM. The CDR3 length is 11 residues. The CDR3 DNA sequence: TGTGCCAGCAGTTTTCGGGAGACCCAGTACTTC. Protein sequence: CASSFRETQYF.

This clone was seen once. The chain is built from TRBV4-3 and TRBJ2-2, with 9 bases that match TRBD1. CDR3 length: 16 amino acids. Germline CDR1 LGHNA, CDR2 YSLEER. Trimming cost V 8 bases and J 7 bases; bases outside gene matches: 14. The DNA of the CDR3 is TGCGCCAGCCGCGTCGGGACAGGGTCATCAGGCGGGGAGCTGTTTTTT. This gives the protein CASRVGTGSSGGELFF.

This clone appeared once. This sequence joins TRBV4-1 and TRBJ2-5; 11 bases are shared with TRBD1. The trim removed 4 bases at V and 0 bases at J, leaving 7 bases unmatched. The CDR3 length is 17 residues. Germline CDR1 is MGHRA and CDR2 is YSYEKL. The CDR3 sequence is CASSRVDRGPDQETQYF. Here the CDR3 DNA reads TGCGCCAGCAGCCGAGTGGACAGGGGGCCGGACCAAGAGACCCAGTACTTC.

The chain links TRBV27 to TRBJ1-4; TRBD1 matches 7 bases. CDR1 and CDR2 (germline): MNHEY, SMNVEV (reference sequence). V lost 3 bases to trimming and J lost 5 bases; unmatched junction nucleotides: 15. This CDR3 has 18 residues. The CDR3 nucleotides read TGTGCCAGCAGTTTGGGACTGGCAGGGGGTTTAAGGAATGAAAAACTGTTTTTT. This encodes CASSLGLAGGLRNEKLFF.